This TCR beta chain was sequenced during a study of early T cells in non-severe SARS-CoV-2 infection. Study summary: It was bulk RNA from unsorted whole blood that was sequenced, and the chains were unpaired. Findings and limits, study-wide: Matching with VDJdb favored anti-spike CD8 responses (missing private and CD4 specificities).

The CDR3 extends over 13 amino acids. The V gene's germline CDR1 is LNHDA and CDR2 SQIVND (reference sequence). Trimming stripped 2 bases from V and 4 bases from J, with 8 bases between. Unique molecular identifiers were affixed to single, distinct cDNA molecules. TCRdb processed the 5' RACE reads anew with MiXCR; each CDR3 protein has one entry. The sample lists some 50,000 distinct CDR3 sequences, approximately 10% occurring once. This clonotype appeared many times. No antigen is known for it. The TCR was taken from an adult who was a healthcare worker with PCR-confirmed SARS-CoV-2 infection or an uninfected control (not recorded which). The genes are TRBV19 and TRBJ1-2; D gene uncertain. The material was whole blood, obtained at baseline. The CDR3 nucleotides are TGTGCCAGTAGTATACAGTCTGGCTATGGCTACACCTTC. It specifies CASSIQSGYGYTF.